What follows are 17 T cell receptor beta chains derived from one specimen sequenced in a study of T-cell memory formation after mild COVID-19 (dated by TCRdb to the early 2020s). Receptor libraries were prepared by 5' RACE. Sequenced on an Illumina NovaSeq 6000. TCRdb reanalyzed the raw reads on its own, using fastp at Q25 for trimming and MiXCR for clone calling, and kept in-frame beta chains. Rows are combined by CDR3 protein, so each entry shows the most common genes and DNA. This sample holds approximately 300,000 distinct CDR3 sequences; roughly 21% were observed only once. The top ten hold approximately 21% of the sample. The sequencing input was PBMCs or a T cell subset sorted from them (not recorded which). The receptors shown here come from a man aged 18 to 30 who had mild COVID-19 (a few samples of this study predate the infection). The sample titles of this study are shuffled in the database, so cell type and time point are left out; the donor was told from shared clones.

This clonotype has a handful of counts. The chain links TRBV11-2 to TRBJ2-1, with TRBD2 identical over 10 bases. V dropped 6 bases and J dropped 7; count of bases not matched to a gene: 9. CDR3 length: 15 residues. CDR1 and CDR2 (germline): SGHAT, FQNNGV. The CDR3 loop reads CASRSAGTSDNEQFF. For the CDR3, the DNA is TGTGCCAGCAGATCGGCTGGGACTAGCGATAATGAGCAGTTCTTC.

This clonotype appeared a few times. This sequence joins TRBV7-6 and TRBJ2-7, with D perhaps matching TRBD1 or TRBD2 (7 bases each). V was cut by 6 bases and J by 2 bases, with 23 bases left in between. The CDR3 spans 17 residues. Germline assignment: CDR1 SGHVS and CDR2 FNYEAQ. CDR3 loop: CASRKRGGTAVPYEQYV. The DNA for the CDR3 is TGTGCCAGCAGAAAAAGGGGGGGGACAGCGGTCCCCTACGAGCAGTACGTC.

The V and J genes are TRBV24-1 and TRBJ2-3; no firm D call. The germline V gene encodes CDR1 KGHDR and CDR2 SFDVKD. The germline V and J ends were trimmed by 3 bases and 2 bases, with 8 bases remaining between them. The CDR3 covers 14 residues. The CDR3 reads CATSDPRLTDTQYF. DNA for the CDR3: TGTGCCACCAGTGATCCCCGGCTCACAGATACGCAGTATTTT.

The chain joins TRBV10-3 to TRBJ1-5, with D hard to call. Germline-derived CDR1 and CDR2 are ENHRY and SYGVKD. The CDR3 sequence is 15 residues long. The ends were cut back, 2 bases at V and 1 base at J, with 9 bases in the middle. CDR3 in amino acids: CAISERGESNQPQHF. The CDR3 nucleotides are TGTGCCATCAGTGAGCGGGGAGAGAGCAATCAGCCCCAGCATTTT.

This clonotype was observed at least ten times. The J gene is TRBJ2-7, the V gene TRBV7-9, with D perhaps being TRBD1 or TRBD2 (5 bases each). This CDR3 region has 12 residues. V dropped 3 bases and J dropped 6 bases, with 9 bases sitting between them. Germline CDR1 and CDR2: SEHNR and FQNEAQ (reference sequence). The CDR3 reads CASSFEGREQYF. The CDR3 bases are TGTGCCAGCAGCTTTGAGGGGCGCGAGCAGTACTTC. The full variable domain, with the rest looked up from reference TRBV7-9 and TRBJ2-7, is DTGVSQNPRHKITKRGQNVTFRCDPISEHNRLYWYRQTLGQGPEFLTYFQNEAQLEKSRLLSDRFSAERPKGSFSTLEIQRTEQGDSAMYLCASSFEGREQYFGPGTRLTVT.

The chain's CDR3 is CASSPRQGARGTEAFF. As DNA, the CDR3 is TGTGCCAGCAGCCCTAGACAGGGGGCGCGGGGCACTGAAGCTTTCTTT. The genes are TRBV7-9 and TRBJ1-1, with TRBD1 identical over 10 bases. The germline CDR1 and CDR2 sequences are SEHNR and FQNEAQ (reference sequence). With V trimmed by 5 bases and J by 4 bases, 10 bases remained unmatched. There are 16 residues in the CDR3.

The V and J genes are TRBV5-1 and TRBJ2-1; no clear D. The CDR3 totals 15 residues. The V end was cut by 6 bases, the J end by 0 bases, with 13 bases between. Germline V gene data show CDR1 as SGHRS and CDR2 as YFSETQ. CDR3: CASTGDIRSYNEQFF. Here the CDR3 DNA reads TGCGCCAGCACCGGAGACATTCGCTCCTACAATGAGCAGTTCTTC.

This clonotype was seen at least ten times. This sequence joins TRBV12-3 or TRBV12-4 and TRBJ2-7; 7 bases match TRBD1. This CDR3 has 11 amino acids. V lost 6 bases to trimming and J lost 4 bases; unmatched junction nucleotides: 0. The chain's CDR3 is CASSRGYEQYV. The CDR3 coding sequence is TGTGCCAGCAGCAGGGGGTACGAGCAGTACGTC.

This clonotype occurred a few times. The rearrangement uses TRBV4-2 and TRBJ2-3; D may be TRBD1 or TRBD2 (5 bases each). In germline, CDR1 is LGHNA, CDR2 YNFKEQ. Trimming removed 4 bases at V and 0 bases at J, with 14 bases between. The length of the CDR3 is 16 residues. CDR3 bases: TGTGCCAGCAGCCTCCTGGGGGTATCTAGCACAGATACGCAGTATTTT. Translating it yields CASSLLGVSSTDTQYF.

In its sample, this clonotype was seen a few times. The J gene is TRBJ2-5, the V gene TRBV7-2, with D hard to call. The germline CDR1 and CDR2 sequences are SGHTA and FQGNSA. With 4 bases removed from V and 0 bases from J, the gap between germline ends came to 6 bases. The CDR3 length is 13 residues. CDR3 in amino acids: CASSSRNQETQYF. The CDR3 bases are TGTGCCAGCAGCTCCAGGAACCAAGAGACCCAGTACTTC.

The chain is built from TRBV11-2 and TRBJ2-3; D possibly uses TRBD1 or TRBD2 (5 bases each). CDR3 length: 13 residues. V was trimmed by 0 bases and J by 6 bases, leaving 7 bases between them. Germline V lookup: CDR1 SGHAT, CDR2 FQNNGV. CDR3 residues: CASSLDRDDTQYF. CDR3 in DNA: TGTGCCAGCAGCTTAGACCGGGACGATACGCAGTATTTT.

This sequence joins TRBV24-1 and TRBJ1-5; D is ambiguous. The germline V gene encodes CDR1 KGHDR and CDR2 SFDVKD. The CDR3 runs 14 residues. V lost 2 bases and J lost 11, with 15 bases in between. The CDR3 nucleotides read TGTGCCACCAGTGATTCGATTAATGACGGGGCCCAGCATTTT. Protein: CATSDSINDGAQHF.

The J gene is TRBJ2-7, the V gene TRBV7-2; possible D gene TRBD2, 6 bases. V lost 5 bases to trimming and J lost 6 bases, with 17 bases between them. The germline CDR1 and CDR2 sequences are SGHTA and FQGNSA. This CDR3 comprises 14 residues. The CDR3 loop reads CASSPGGWGVEQYV. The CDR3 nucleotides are TGTGCCAGCAGCCCTGGTGGCTGGGGGGTCGAGCAGTACGTC.

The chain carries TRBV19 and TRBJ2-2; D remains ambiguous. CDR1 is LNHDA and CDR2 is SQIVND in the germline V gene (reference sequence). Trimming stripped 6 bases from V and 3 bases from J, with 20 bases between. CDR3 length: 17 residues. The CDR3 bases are TGTGCCAGTAGCCGGGCCCAAGAGATCCGGGACACCGGGGAGCTGTTTTTT. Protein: CASSRAQEIRDTGELFF.

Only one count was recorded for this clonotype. CDR3 sequence: CSASQGDEQYV. Written as DNA, the CDR3 is TGCAGTGCTAGTCAGGGGGACGAGCAGTACGTC. V and J are TRBV20-1 and TRBJ2-7; 7 bases fit TRBD1. The CDR3 is 11 amino acids. V gave up 3 bases and J gave up 5 bases; unmatched junction bases: 1. Looked up from germline, CDR1 is DFQATT and CDR2 is SNEGSKA (reference sequence).

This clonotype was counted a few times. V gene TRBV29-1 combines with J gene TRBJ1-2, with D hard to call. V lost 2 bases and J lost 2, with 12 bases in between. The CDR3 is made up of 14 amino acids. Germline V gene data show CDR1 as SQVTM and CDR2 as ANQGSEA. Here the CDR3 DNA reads TGCAGCGTTGAAACAAGACCCAACAACTATGGCTACACCTTC. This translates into CSVETRPNNYGYTF.

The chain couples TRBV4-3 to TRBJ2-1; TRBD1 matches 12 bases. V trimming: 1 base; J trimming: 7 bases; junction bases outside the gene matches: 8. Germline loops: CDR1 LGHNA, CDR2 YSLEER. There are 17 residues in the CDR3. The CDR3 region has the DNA TGCGCCAGCAGCCAAGCGGCCGGGACAGGGGGCTGGAATGAGCAGTTCTTC. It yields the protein CASSQAAGTGGWNEQFF.